Listed below are T cell receptor beta chains from one sample, sequenced in a study of neurological immune-mediated disorders. TCRdb re-analysed the 5' RACE reads in MiXCR, keeping a single row per CDR3 protein. The sample holds under 65,000 distinct CDR3 sequences; 24% are singletons and the top ten take about 5%. The sequenced sample was PBMCs. Source of these receptors: a man between 60 and 75 years old with HTLV-1-associated myelopathy (HAM/TSP). CDR3s include the opening cysteine and the closing phenylalanine or tryptophan. The order of the fields is V gene, D gene, J gene, clone size, CDR3 DNA, CDR3 protein. The D gene is left open where the match is weak. Not all rows give a size; the values are once, few, many and, for expanded clones, a class.

v_call: TRBV4-1
d_call: NA
j_call: TRBJ2-7
clone_size: many
cdr3_nt: TGCGCCAGCAGCCAAGAGGGCAGGGTGTACGAGCAGTACTTC
cdr3_aa: CASSQEGRVYEQYF

v_call: TRBV9
d_call: NA
j_call: TRBJ2-7
clone_size: many
cdr3_nt: TGTGCCAGCAGCGTAGAAGGGGGGCCCTACGAGCAGTACTTC
cdr3_aa: CASSVEGGPYEQYF

v_call: TRBV20-1
d_call: TRBD2
j_call: TRBJ2-1
clone_size: many
cdr3_nt: TGCAGTGCTAGAGATAGAGGACTAGCGGGAGAGGAAAATGAGCAGTTCTTC
cdr3_aa: CSARDRGLAGEENEQFF

v_call: TRBV6-6
d_call: TRBD1
j_call: TRBJ1-1
clone_size: many
cdr3_nt: TGTGCCAGCAGCCCGGGACAGGGTACGTCTGAAGCTTTCTTT
cdr3_aa: CASSPGQGTSEAFF

v_call: TRBV6-6
d_call: TRBD1
j_call: TRBJ1-4
clone_size: NA
cdr3_nt: TGTGCCAGCAGTACGACCAACAGGGGAACTTATGAAAAACTGTTTTTT
cdr3_aa: CASSTTNRGTYEKLFF

v_call: TRBV11-2
d_call: NA
j_call: TRBJ1-1
clone_size: many
cdr3_nt: TGTGCCAGCAGCCGCGGACAGTCAATGAACACTGAAGCTTTCTTT
cdr3_aa: CASSRGQSMNTEAFF

v_call: TRBV2
d_call: NA
j_call: TRBJ2-1
clone_size: many
cdr3_nt: TGTGCCAGTTATACAGGGTACAATGAGCAGTTCTTC
cdr3_aa: CASYTGYNEQFF

v_call: TRBV5-1
d_call: NA
j_call: TRBJ2-3
clone_size: many
cdr3_nt: TGCGCCAGCAGCCGAGGGTCAGGGACCGATACGCAGTATTTT
cdr3_aa: CASSRGSGTDTQYF

v_call: TRBV6-1
d_call: TRBD1
j_call: TRBJ2-7
clone_size: NA
cdr3_nt: TGTGCCAGCAGTGAGGGACAGCCTTCCTACGAGCAGTACTTC
cdr3_aa: CASSEGQPSYEQYF

v_call: TRBV6-2/TRBV6-3
d_call: NA
j_call: TRBJ2-5
clone_size: NA
cdr3_nt: TGTGCCAGCAGTTACTCGGAGACCCAGTACTTC
cdr3_aa: CASSYSETQYF

v_call: TRBV4-1
d_call: NA
j_call: TRBJ2-1
clone_size: many
cdr3_nt: TGCGCCAGCAGCCAAGACGAGGAGTCGGTCTTC
cdr3_aa: CASSQDEESVF

v_call: TRBV7-2
d_call: NA
j_call: TRBJ1-1
clone_size: NA
cdr3_nt: TGTGCCAGCAGCCCCTTTCGAGGACGTGAAGCTTTCTTT
cdr3_aa: CASSPFRGREAFF

v_call: TRBV5-5
d_call: NA
j_call: TRBJ2-5
clone_size: few
cdr3_nt: TGTGCCAGCAGCAACTCTACCGGGACCGCGCCGTACTTC
cdr3_aa: CASSNSTGTAPYF

v_call: TRBV7-2
d_call: NA
j_call: TRBJ2-2
clone_size: many
cdr3_nt: TGTGCCAGCAGCTGGTGGACTGATGCCGGGGAGCTGTTTTTT
cdr3_aa: CASSWWTDAGELFF

v_call: TRBV12-3/TRBV12-4
d_call: TRBD2
j_call: TRBJ2-1
clone_size: NA
cdr3_nt: TGTGCCAGCAGTTACGCCGGCGGGAGGGGCAATGAGCAGTTCTTC
cdr3_aa: CASSYAGGRGNEQFF

v_call: TRBV7-9
d_call: NA
j_call: TRBJ1-1
clone_size: many
cdr3_nt: TGTGCCAGCAGCCCCCAGGGTGGGGGCACTGAAGCTTTCTTT
cdr3_aa: CASSPQGGGTEAFF

v_call: TRBV5-1
d_call: NA
j_call: TRBJ2-5
clone_size: many
cdr3_nt: TGCGCCAGCAGCTTGGGGGTACGACAAGAGACCCAGTACTTC
cdr3_aa: CASSLGVRQETQYF

v_call: TRBV5-1
d_call: TRBD1
j_call: TRBJ2-3
clone_size: many
cdr3_nt: TGCGCCAGCAGCCCTGGACAGGACACAGATACGCAGTATTTT
cdr3_aa: CASSPGQDTDTQYF

v_call: TRBV5-1
d_call: NA
j_call: TRBJ1-2
clone_size: NA
cdr3_nt: TGCGCCAGCAGCTTGGTCGGCGGGGTGAATGACTATGGCTACACCTTC
cdr3_aa: CASSLVGGVNDYGYTF

v_call: TRBV5-1
d_call: TRBD2
j_call: TRBJ2-1
clone_size: many
cdr3_nt: TGCGCCAGCAGCTTGGGGGCTAGCGGGAACCAGCAGTTCTTC
cdr3_aa: CASSLGASGNQQFF

v_call: TRBV4-2
d_call: NA
j_call: TRBJ2-2
clone_size: few
cdr3_nt: TGTGCCAGCAGCCAGAAAACTACCGGGACAAGCCCTACCGGGGAGCTGTTTTTT
cdr3_aa: CASSQKTTGTSPTGELFF

v_call: TRBV5-5
d_call: TRBD2
j_call: TRBJ2-1
clone_size: NA
cdr3_nt: TGTGCCAGCAGCCCAGCGGGAGTCGGATACAATGAGCAGTTCTTC
cdr3_aa: CASSPAGVGYNEQFF

v_call: TRBV20-1
d_call: NA
j_call: TRBJ2-1
clone_size: many
cdr3_nt: TGCAGTGCTAGAGTTAGCGGCCCCTACAATGAGCAGTTCTTC
cdr3_aa: CSARVSGPYNEQFF

v_call: TRBV29-1
d_call: NA
j_call: TRBJ1-1
clone_size: many
cdr3_nt: TGCAGCGTTGCAGTCGCGAACACTGAAGCTTTCTTT
cdr3_aa: CSVAVANTEAFF

v_call: TRBV4-1
d_call: TRBD1
j_call: TRBJ2-7
clone_size: NA
cdr3_nt: TGCGCCAGCAGCCAGCCCACAGGGGTACTACGAGAGCAGTACTTC
cdr3_aa: CASSQPTGVLREQYF

v_call: TRBV5-1
d_call: NA
j_call: TRBJ1-1
clone_size: many
cdr3_nt: TGCGCCAGCAGCCGGCCGGGCCAGTTTGCCAAGGACACTGAAGCTTTCTTT
cdr3_aa: CASSRPGQFAKDTEAFF

v_call: TRBV3-1
d_call: NA
j_call: TRBJ2-3
clone_size: many
cdr3_nt: TGTGCCAGCAGCCAAGATCCGGACTATAAGGAGTATTTT
cdr3_aa: CASSQDPDYKEYF

v_call: TRBV5-5
d_call: NA
j_call: TRBJ2-7
clone_size: once
cdr3_nt: TGTGCCAGCACGACAGGCGCCTGGGCAGAGCAGTACTTC
cdr3_aa: CASTTGAWAEQYF

v_call: TRBV15
d_call: TRBD2
j_call: TRBJ2-5
clone_size: many
cdr3_nt: TGTGCCACCAGCAGGGGTCTAGCGGGAGCGGGGGAGACCCAGTACTTC
cdr3_aa: CATSRGLAGAGETQYF

v_call: TRBV5-4
d_call: NA
j_call: TRBJ2-3
clone_size: once
cdr3_nt: TGTGCCAGCAGCTTGGAGACAGCCCTATCGGGGACAGATACGCAGTATTTT
cdr3_aa: CASSLETALSGTDTQYF